The source of this T cell receptor beta chain is a study of CD8+ T cells in alopecia areata. RNA, once extracted, was reverse transcribed into cDNA for use as the sequencing template. Sequenced by immunoSEQ multiplex PCR; TCRdb stores in-frame clones only, minus some. The data contain 200,000 to 250,000 clones, 50% to 60% of them singletons. The CDR3 is made up of 15 amino acids. Trimming stripped 2 bases from V and 5 bases from J, with 15 bases between. Germline V gene lookup returns CDR1 MNHEY and CDR2 SVGAGI. Treatment specified: oral pan-JAK inhibitor, 5-10 mg twice daily. This clonotype originated in a human donor with alopecia areata. The chain carries TRBV6-5 and TRBJ1-2; D is ambiguous. The input for sequencing was CD4+ T cells sorted from blood, taken at week 4, from a patient treated with tofacitinib. CDR3 coding DNA: TGTGCCAGCAGTTACAGTCGTGGACGGGAATATGGCTACACCTTC. Protein: CASSYSRGREYGYTF.